These T cell receptor beta chains were read from a single sample in a study of OX40 agonist ivuxolimab in advanced cancers. Sequencing used immunoSEQ multiplex PCR; TCRdb keeps in-frame clones, though not all of them. The data show about 39,000 clones, about 94% seen once. The source material was CD4+ or CD8+ T cells sorted from blood, sampled in a trial of the OX40 agonist ivuxolimab. These receptors originate from an adult with an advanced solid tumor such as melanoma, head and neck, liver or kidney cancer. The CDR3 runs from the conserved cysteine through the conserved F or W. Each record gives: clone size, V gene, D gene, J gene, CDR3 protein, CDR3 DNA. The D gene is left open where the match is weak. Size is stated for part of the rows, as once, few or many counts, or as a class when the clone is expanded.

size: .
V: TRBV2
D: .
J: TRBJ2-2
CDR3: CASSEGPGRGELFF
DNA: TGTGCCAGCAGTGAAGGGCCAGGCCGCGGGGAGCTGTTTTTT

size: .
V: TRBV5-1
D: .
J: TRBJ2-7
CDR3: CASSLGSSYEQYF
DNA: TGCGCCAGCAGCTTGGGGTCGAGCTACGAGCAGTACTTC

size: .
V: TRBV19
D: TRBD1
J: TRBJ2-7
CDR3: CASSIGTGALYEQYF
DNA: TGTGCCAGTAGTATCGGGACAGGGGCACTCTACGAGCAGTACTTC

size: .
V: TRBV6-6
D: .
J: TRBJ2-3
CDR3: CASSYHPDRNTDTQYF
DNA: TGTGCCAGCAGTTACCACCCAGACAGGAACACAGATACGCAGTATTTT

size: .
V: TRBV10-2
D: .
J: TRBJ2-7
CDR3: CASSELGPEDYEQYF
DNA: TGCGCCAGCAGTGAGTTAGGCCCGGAGGACTACGAGCAGTACTTC

size: .
V: TRBV19
D: .
J: TRBJ2-7
CDR3: CASSIGYEQYF
DNA: TGTGCCAGTAGTATCGGCTACGAGCAGTACTTC

size: .
V: TRBV27
D: .
J: TRBJ1-6
CDR3: CASSFSGSPLHF
DNA: TGTGCCAGCAGTTTTTCGGGGTCTCCCCTCCACTTT

size: .
V: TRBV7-9
D: .
J: TRBJ2-1
CDR3: CASSLALGAGEQFF
DNA: TGTGCCAGCAGCTTAGCATTGGGGGCGGGTGAGCAGTTCTTC

size: .
V: TRBV5-1
D: .
J: TRBJ1-2
CDR3: CASSSYRSGAGGYTF
DNA: TGCGCCAGCAGCTCGTACCGGTCGGGCGCCGGAGGCTACACCTTC

size: .
V: TRBV10-1
D: TRBD1
J: TRBJ2-1
CDR3: CASSERTGGNEQFF
DNA: TGCGCCAGCAGTGAAAGGACAGGGGGTAATGAGCAGTTCTTC

size: once
V: TRBV2
D: TRBD1
J: TRBJ2-1
CDR3: CASNRLETGDFNEQFF
DNA: TGTGCCAGCAATCGATTGGAGACAGGGGACTTCAATGAGCAGTTCTTC

size: .
V: TRBV2
D: .
J: TRBJ1-5
CDR3: CASVAAPGANQPQHF
DNA: TGTGCCAGCGTAGCGGCCCCCGGGGCTAATCAGCCCCAGCATTTT

size: .
V: TRBV5-3
D: .
J: TRBJ2-7
CDR3: CARSSTTRDEQYF
DNA: TGTGCCAGAAGCTCTACGACTCGAGACGAGCAGTACTTC

size: .
V: TRBV9
D: TRBD1
J: TRBJ1-1
CDR3: CASSATGTGITEAFF
DNA: TGTGCCAGCAGCGCTACCGGGACAGGGATCACTGAAGCTTTCTTT

size: .
V: TRBV5-5
D: .
J: TRBJ2-2
CDR3: CASSLGNTGELFF
DNA: TGTGCCAGCAGCTTGGGGAACACCGGGGAGCTGTTTTTT

size: .
V: TRBV4-1
D: .
J: TRBJ1-2
CDR3: CASSQDLMLYGYTF
DNA: TGCGCCAGCAGCCAAGATCTAATGTTGTATGGCTACACCTTC

size: .
V: TRBV19
D: .
J: TRBJ2-7
CDR3: CASSTTTSYEQYF
DNA: TGTGCCAGTAGTACGACAACTTCCTACGAGCAGTACTTC

size: .
V: TRBV14
D: .
J: TRBJ1-1
CDR3: CASSQSFLGEAFF
DNA: TGTGCCAGCAGCCAGAGCTTCCTTGGTGAAGCTTTCTTT

size: .
V: TRBV5-1
D: TRBD1
J: TRBJ1-1
CDR3: CASSFTGGRGAFF
DNA: TGCGCCAGCAGCTTTACAGGGGGCCGGGGGGCTTTCTTT

size: .
V: TRBV7-9
D: .
J: TRBJ1-1
CDR3: CASSLDYSDTEAFF
DNA: TGTGCCAGCAGCTTAGATTATAGCGACACTGAAGCTTTCTTT

size: .
V: TRBV27
D: .
J: TRBJ2-3
CDR3: CASSLIGGTDTQYF
DNA: TGTGCCAGCAGCCTAATAGGAGGCACAGATACGCAGTATTTT

size: .
V: TRBV9
D: .
J: TRBJ2-2
CDR3: CASSVMGAGELFF
DNA: TGTGCCAGCAGCGTTATGGGAGCCGGGGAGCTGTTTTTT

size: .
V: TRBV5-1
D: TRBD1
J: TRBJ2-3
CDR3: CASSLGQGGTDTQYF
DNA: TGCGCCAGCAGCCTAGGACAGGGTGGCACAGATACGCAGTATTTT

size: .
V: TRBV21-1
D: .
J: TRBJ2-3
CDR3: CASSKGAGEGSDTQYF
DNA: TGTGCCAGCAGCAAGGGAGCGGGAGAAGGATCAGATACGCAGTATTTT

size: .
V: TRBV27
D: .
J: TRBJ1-1
CDR3: CASRLGNTEAFF
DNA: TGTGCCAGCCGTTTGGGGAACACTGAAGCTTTCTTT

size: few
V: TRBV7-2
D: TRBD1
J: TRBJ2-7
CDR3: CASKGQGWEQYF
DNA: TGTGCCAGCAAAGGACAGGGGTGGGAGCAGTACTTC

size: .
V: TRBV11-2
D: .
J: TRBJ1-1
CDR3: CASSLLGRGGNTEAFF
DNA: TGTGCCAGCAGCTTATTAGGGAGAGGGGGAAACACTGAAGCTTTCTTT

size: .
V: TRBV19
D: .
J: TRBJ2-3
CDR3: CASSIWVLDTQYF
DNA: TGTGCCAGTAGTATTTGGGTCTTGGATACGCAGTATTTT

size: .
V: TRBV4-1
D: TRBD2
J: TRBJ2-5
CDR3: CASSQELAGDQETQYF
DNA: TGCGCCAGCAGCCAAGAGCTAGCGGGGGACCAAGAGACCCAGTACTTC

size: .
V: TRBV7-2
D: .
J: TRBJ2-1
CDR3: CASSRQLLRSRPENEQFF
DNA: TGTGCCAGCAGCCGCCAGCTGCTGAGATCTCGGCCGGAAAATGAGCAGTTCTTC

size: .
V: TRBV7-9
D: .
J: TRBJ1-2
CDR3: CASSLVGGLVNYGYTF
DNA: TGTGCCAGCAGCTTAGTTGGGGGGCTCGTTAACTATGGCTACACCTTC

size: .
V: TRBV11-2
D: TRBD2
J: TRBJ2-3
CDR3: CASSDHGREGDTQYF
DNA: TGTGCCAGCAGCGACCACGGGCGGGAGGGGGATACGCAGTATTTT

size: .
V: TRBV9
D: .
J: TRBJ2-2
CDR3: CASSGFDTGELFF
DNA: TGTGCCAGCAGCGGGTTTGATACCGGGGAGCTGTTTTTT

size: .
V: TRBV28
D: .
J: TRBJ1-1
CDR3: CASTPGRLNTEAFF
DNA: TGTGCCAGCACCCCCGGGAGATTGAACACTGAAGCTTTCTTT

size: .
V: TRBV9
D: TRBD2
J: TRBJ2-5
CDR3: CASSTGTTQETQYF
DNA: TGTGCCAGCAGCACCGGGACTACCCAGGAGACCCAGTACTTC

size: .
V: TRBV5-6
D: .
J: TRBJ1-1
CDR3: CASSSFGTANTEAFF
DNA: TGTGCCAGCAGCTCCTTCGGGACGGCGAACACTGAAGCTTTCTTT

size: .
V: TRBV28
D: .
J: TRBJ1-1
CDR3: CASSSIKAPGTNTEAFF
DNA: TGTGCCAGCAGTTCGATCAAGGCCCCCGGGACTAACACTGAAGCTTTCTTT

size: few
V: TRBV6-7
D: .
J: TRBJ1-4
CDR3: CASSYPRPLGGEKLFF
DNA: TGTGCCAGCAGTTACCCCCGTCCCCTGGGGGGGGAAAAACTGTTTTTT

size: .
V: TRBV6-5
D: .
J: TRBJ2-5
CDR3: CASSYSNSDLQETQYF
DNA: TGTGCCAGCAGTTACTCAAACAGCGACCTCCAAGAGACCCAGTACTTC

size: once
V: TRBV27
D: TRBD1
J: TRBJ1-2
CDR3: CASSLRDSRLTF
DNA: TGTGCCAGCAGTTTACGGGACAGTCGTCTCACCTTC

size: few
V: TRBV6-4
D: TRBD2
J: TRBJ2-1
CDR3: CASSATGTSGYNEQFF
DNA: TGTGCCAGCAGCGCAACTGGGACTAGCGGATACAATGAGCAGTTCTTC

size: .
V: TRBV28
D: TRBD2
J: TRBJ2-3
CDR3: CASSLAASTDTQYF
DNA: TGTGCCAGCAGTCTAGCGGCTAGCACAGATACGCAGTATTTT

size: .
V: TRBV7-3
D: TRBD2
J: TRBJ2-3
CDR3: CASSQGLAGGFHTDTQYF
DNA: TGTGCCAGCAGCCAGGGACTAGCGGGAGGTTTTCACACAGATACGCAGTATTTT

size: .
V: TRBV6-5
D: TRBD2
J: TRBJ2-7
CDR3: CASSYGLAGVEQYF
DNA: TGTGCCAGCAGTTACGGGCTAGCGGGAGTTGAGCAGTACTTC

size: .
V: TRBV19
D: TRBD1
J: TRBJ2-3
CDR3: CASTRQGNTDTQYF
DNA: TGTGCCAGTACCAGACAGGGGAACACAGATACGCAGTATTTT

size: .
V: TRBV5-1
D: .
J: TRBJ1-5
CDR3: CASSLAGNSNQPQHF
DNA: TGCGCCAGCAGCTTGGCGGGGAATAGCAATCAGCCCCAGCATTTT

size: .
V: TRBV4-1
D: TRBD1
J: TRBJ2-4
CDR3: CASSQGTGLNIQYF
DNA: TGCGCCAGCAGCCAAGGGACAGGGTTAAACATTCAGTACTTC

size: .
V: TRBV27
D: .
J: TRBJ2-7
CDR3: CASSLETGLPYEQYF
DNA: TGTGCCAGCAGTTTGGAGACAGGTCTACCCTACGAGCAGTACTTC

size: .
V: TRBV10-3
D: .
J: TRBJ2-6
CDR3: CAISQALCIQSRANVLTF
DNA: TGTGCCATCAGTCAGGCTCTCTGTATACAAAGTCGGGCCAACGTCCTGACTTTC

size: few
V: TRBV6-1
D: .
J: TRBJ1-5
CDR3: CASSDRETQPQHF
DNA: TGTGCCAGCAGTGACAGGGAGACTCAGCCCCAGCATTTT

size: .
V: TRBV2
D: .
J: TRBJ2-7
CDR3: CASNGQSYEQYF
DNA: TGTGCCAGCAATGGACAGTCCTACGAGCAGTACTTC